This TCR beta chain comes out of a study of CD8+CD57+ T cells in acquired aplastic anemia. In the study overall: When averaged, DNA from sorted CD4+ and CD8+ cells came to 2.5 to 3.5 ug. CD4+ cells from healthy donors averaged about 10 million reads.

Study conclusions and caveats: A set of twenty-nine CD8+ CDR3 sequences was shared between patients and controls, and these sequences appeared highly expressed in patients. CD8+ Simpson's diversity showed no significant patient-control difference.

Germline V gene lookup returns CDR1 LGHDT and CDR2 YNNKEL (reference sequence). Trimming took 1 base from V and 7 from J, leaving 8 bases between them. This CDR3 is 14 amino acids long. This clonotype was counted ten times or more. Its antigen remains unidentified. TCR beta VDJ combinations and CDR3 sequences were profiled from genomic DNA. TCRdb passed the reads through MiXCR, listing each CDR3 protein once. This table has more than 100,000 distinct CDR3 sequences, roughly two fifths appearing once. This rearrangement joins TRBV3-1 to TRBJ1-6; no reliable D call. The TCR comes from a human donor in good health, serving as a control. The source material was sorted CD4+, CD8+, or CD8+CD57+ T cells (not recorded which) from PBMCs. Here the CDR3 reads CASSQVSQNSPLHF. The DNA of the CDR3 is TGTGCCAGCAGCCAAGTTTCACAAAATTCACCCCTCCACTTT.